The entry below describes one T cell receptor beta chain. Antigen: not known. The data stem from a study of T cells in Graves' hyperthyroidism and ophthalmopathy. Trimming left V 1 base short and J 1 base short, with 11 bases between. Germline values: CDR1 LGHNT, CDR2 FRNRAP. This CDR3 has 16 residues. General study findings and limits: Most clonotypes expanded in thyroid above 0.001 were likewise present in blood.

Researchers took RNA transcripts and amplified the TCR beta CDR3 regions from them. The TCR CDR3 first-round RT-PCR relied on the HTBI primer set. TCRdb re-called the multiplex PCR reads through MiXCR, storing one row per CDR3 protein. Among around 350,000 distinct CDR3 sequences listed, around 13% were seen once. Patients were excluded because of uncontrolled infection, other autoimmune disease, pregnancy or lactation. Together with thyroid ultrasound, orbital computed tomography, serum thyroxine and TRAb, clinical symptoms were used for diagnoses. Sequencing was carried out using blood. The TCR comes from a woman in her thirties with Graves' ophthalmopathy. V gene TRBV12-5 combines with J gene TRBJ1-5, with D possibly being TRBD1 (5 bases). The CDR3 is CASGLGVGLSNQPQHF. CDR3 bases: TGTGCTAGTGGTTTGGGGGTGGGACTGAGCAATCAGCCCCAGCATTTT.